This T cell receptor (beta chain) was sequenced for a study of blood T cell repertoires in COVID-19. Overall study context: The cDNA or gDNA used as material had been derived from T cells, B-cell-depleted T cells, or PBMCs.

Looked up from germline, CDR1 is SGHTA and CDR2 is FQGTGA. CDR3 length equals 13 residues. Trimming took 5 bases from V and 4 from J, leaving 9 bases between them. Only in-frame clones appear in the TCRdb table, and some are missing; sequencing was by immunoSEQ multiplex PCR. The sample has tens of thousands of clones, over 75% seen once; the top ten hold 4% to 5%. This clonotype was obtained from a woman aged 55 to 70 with acute or convalescent COVID-19. The sample comprised peripheral blood. The V gene is TRBV7-3, the J gene TRBJ2-1, with D possibly being TRBD2 (5 bases). CDR3 residues: CASSRGSYNEQFF. The CDR3 DNA reads TGTGCCAGCAGCCGCGGGTCTTACAATGAGCAGTTCTTC.